This TCR beta chain was obtained from a study of blood T cell repertoires in COVID-19. The wider study: Sites across the United States, Italy and Spain contributed samples from acute and convalescent COVID-19. The cDNA or gDNA used as material had been derived from T cells, B-cell-depleted T cells, or PBMCs.

Per the authors' pipeline: Amplification of reference gene primers provided the estimated nucleated cell counts. Method: immunoSEQ multiplex PCR; TCRdb's copy keeps in-frame clones and lacks some. V, J and clone size were drawn from that table, and D and trimming were deduced from the DNA. The table lists some 250,000 clones, approximately 88% of them singletons, with roughly 0.8% in the top ten. Losses at the gene ends were 5 bases for V and 2 bases for J; bases not matched to a gene: 5. This CDR3 has 14 amino acids. The germline V gene has CDR1 LNHNV and CDR2 YYDKDF (reference sequence). This clone was detected a few times.

The sequenced sample was peripheral blood. The clonotype originates from a woman in her twenties or thirties with acute or convalescent COVID-19. This chain links TRBV15 with TRBJ2-7; 8 bases match TRBD1. For the CDR3, the DNA is TGTGCCACCAGCCAGGACAGGGCAGCCTACGAGCAGTACTTC. Its protein product is CATSQDRAAYEQYF.